This TCR beta chain was sequenced during a study of OX40 agonist ivuxolimab in advanced cancers. Study overall: An agonistic anti-OX40 (CD134) antibody, ivuxolimab, was used to treat the patients. Partial responses were achieved by three patients, one with hepatocellular carcinoma and two with cutaneous melanoma.

Generated by immunoSEQ multiplex PCR, the TCRdb table keeps only in-frame clones and is missing some. Of more than 70,000 clones detected, about 86% appear once; the ten largest clones hold roughly 1.9%. Trimming pared 4 bases from V and 6 bases from J, leaving 16 bases between. This CDR3 spans 15 amino acids. The germline CDR1 and CDR2 sequences are SGHTA and FQGNSA. The J gene is TRBJ2-1, the V gene TRBV7-2; either TRBD1 or TRBD2 may fit D (5 bases each). The clonotype comes from an adult with an advanced solid tumor such as melanoma, head and neck, liver or kidney cancer. The specimen was CD4+ or CD8+ T cells sorted from blood, collected in a trial of the OX40 agonist ivuxolimab. The CDR3 loop reads CASSSAGTSRNEQFF. Written as DNA, the CDR3 is TGTGCCAGCAGCTCGGCCGGGACGTCGCGCAATGAGCAGTTCTTC.